This T cell receptor beta chain comes out of a study of blood T cells in healthy people across ages. Study-wide points: Among T cells, TCR beta diversity per million cells dropped roughly linearly as age rose.

Each donor was a healthy Caucasian individual from Russia, aged roughly 6 to 100. For this clonotype: Its antigen is not known.

A sample-barcoded 5' primer and a J-beta primer mix were used in a second PCR of roughly 6 to 12 cycles. Every single cDNA molecule received a tag from a template-switch adaptor with 12 random nucleotides. There were at least 3 million CDR3-containing paired-end reads obtained from each sample. TCRdb used MiXCR to reprocess the 5' RACE reads, holding one entry per CDR3 protein. The data hold roughly 900,000 distinct CDR3 sequences, with more than 25% observed a single time. The V and J ends lost 1 base and 8 bases, in that order; junction bases with no gene match: 10. The CDR3 runs 15 residues. Per the germline V gene, CDR1 is SGHTA and CDR2 is FQGNSA.

Material: blood. This clonotype was sampled from an elderly woman in good health. V usage is TRBV7-2 and J usage is TRBJ1-2, with 7 bases fitting TRBD1. The CDR3 region has the DNA TGTGCCAGCAGCTTAGAGGTCACAGGGGAAGGCGGCTACACCTTC. The encoded protein is CASSLEVTGEGGYTF.